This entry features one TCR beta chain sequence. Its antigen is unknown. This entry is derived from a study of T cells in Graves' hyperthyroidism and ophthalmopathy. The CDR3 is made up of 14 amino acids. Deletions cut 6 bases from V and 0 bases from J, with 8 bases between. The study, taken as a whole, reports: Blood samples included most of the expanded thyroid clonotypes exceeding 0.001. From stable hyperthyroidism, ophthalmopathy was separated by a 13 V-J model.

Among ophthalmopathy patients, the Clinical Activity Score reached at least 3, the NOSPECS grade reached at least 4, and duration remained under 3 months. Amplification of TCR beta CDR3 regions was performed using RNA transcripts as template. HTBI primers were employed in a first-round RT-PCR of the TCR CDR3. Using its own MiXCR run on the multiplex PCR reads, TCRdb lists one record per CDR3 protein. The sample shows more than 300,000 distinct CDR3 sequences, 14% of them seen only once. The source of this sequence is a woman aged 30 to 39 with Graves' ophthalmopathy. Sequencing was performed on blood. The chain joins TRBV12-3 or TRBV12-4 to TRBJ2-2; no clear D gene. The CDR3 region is CASRILANTGELFF. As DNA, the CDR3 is TGTGCCAGCAGGATCTTAGCGAACACCGGGGAGCTGTTTTTT.